Included here is one T cell receptor (beta chain) sequence, with context. Its antigen is unknown. With sequencing, the targeted depth ranged from 1 in 200,000 to 1 in 1 million T cells. Clones were read by immunoSEQ multiplex PCR, and TCRdb kept only the in-frame ones, dropping some. This table holds almost 45,000 clones, approximately 74% found once. Trimming removed 4 bases at V and 0 bases at J, with 13 bases between. CDR1 LGHNA and CDR2 YNFKEQ come from the germline V gene. This CDR3 is built from 15 residues. The record originates from a study of cytotoxic CD8 clonotypes in ibrutinib-treated CLL. Study at large: Included were 10 to 12 relapsed/refractory and roughly 15 treatment-naive patients, of whom 17 to 18 were IGHV unmutated. Response sampling occurred after a median around eleven months of treatment (range 6 to 36).

Points from the study as a whole: Different sampling times were used for sustained-remission and progressing patients.

The input for sequencing was PBMCs, taken after 12 months of ibrutinib treatment. The rearrangement joins TRBV4-2 to TRBJ2-7, with D possibly matching TRBD2 (6 bases). The origin of this receptor is a human donor with chronic lymphocytic leukemia. The CDR3 is CASSPVGSGSYEQYF. DNA for the CDR3: TGTGCCAGCAGCCCTGTCGGTAGCGGCTCCTACGAGCAGTACTTC.